The clone carrying this T cell receptor (beta chain) came up a few times. The sample is drawn from a study of blood T cell repertoires in COVID-19. Across the study: Sites in the United States, Italy and Spain provided acute and convalescent COVID-19 samples. T cells, B-cell-depleted T cells, or PBMCs provided the cDNA or gDNA that served as material.

This CDR3 is 14 amino acids long. The germline V gene encodes CDR1 LNHDA and CDR2 SQIVND (reference sequence). The J segment lost 4 bases and the V segment lost 7 bases, leaving 9 bases of the junction unmatched. Original analysis: By means of reference gene primer amplification, nucleated cell counts were estimated. Sequencing was performed with immunoSEQ multiplex PCR; in TCRdb, only in-frame clones are kept and a portion is missing. Clone size and V and J calls were adopted from that table, with D and trimming inferred from the DNA. The table has about 170,000 clones, over 80% seen once. This receptor was taken from an older woman with acute or convalescent COVID-19. The chain joins TRBV19 to TRBJ1-2; 7 bases align to TRBD1. The sample was peripheral blood. The CDR3 protein is CASNTGAQSYGYTF. Here the CDR3 DNA reads TGTGCCAGTAACACAGGGGCCCAATCCTATGGCTACACCTTC.